The 26 T cell receptor beta chains given below trace back to one sample, sequenced in a study of T cell responses to AZD1222 COVID-19 vaccine. Here immunoSEQ multiplex PCR was the method, and the copy in TCRdb shows in-frame clones only, minus some. The sample has about 140,000 clones, about 89% seen once; the top ten hold roughly 7.1%. The sample here was peripheral blood, taken 28 days after the second dose of the MenACWY control vaccine. Receptors originate from an adult who received the MenACWY meningococcal vaccine as a control.

The rearrangement uses TRBV2 and TRBJ1-2, with TRBD1 matching over 7 bases. Germline CDR1 and CDR2: SNHLY and FYNNEI. The CDR3 has 14 residues. V lost 2 bases to trimming and J lost 5 bases; unmatched junction nucleotides: 5. CDR3 residues: CASSEQGVRYGYTF. The CDR3 DNA follows: TGTGCCAGCAGTGAACAGGGGGTACGGTATGGCTACACCTTC.

This rearrangement joins TRBV27 to TRBJ1-6; no clear D. The CDR3 is 11 residues long. CDR1 and CDR2 (germline): MNHEY, SMNVEV (reference sequence). Trimming took off 6 bases at V and 13 bases at J, with 10 bases between the two ends. DNA of the CDR3: TGTGCCAGCAGCCCCAGAGTCCCCCTCCACTTT. Translated, it gives CASSPRVPLHF.

The V gene is TRBV2, the J gene TRBJ1-1; TRBD1 matches at 7 bases. The CDR3 is 15 residues long. V was clipped by 4 bases and J by 9 bases; unmatched bases: 14. Germline CDR1 is SNHLY and CDR2 is FYNNEI. The CDR3 is CASSVDQGGGGQAFF. As DNA, the CDR3 is TGTGCCAGCAGTGTAGACCAGGGGGGAGGTGGCCAAGCTTTCTTT.

This chain joins TRBV5-1 and TRBJ1-6; 7 bases line up with TRBD1. The J segment lost 6 bases and the V segment lost 4 bases, leaving 10 bases of the junction unmatched. Per germline, CDR1 SGHRS and CDR2 YFSETQ. The CDR3 extends over 16 amino acids. In DNA form, the CDR3 reads TGCGCCAGCAGCGCGGGACTTCAGGGGGGTAATTCACCCCTCCACTTT. Residues: CASSAGLQGGNSPLHF.

The rearrangement uses TRBV7-7 and TRBJ2-5; 12 bases are a match to TRBD2. The germline V gene has CDR1 SSHAT and CDR2 FNYEAQ (reference sequence). The length of the CDR3 is 16 residues. V shed 1 base, J shed 5 bases, and the junction held 5 bases outside the gene matches. The chain's CDR3 is CASSLELAGGLETQYF. CDR3 nucleotides: TGTGCCAGCAGCTTAGAGCTAGCGGGGGGGCTGGAGACCCAGTACTTC. The full variable domain, in which reference TRBV7-7 and TRBJ2-5 provide the parts outside the CDR3, is GAGVSQSPRYKVTKRGQDVTLRCDPISSHATLYWYQQALGQGPEFLTYFNYEAQPDKSGLPSDRFSAERPEGSISTLTIQRTEQRDSAMYRCASSLELAGGLETQYFGPGTRLLVL.

The chain joins TRBV6-5 to TRBJ1-3, with D unresolved. This CDR3 is 14 amino acids long. Between the trimmed V and J ends, which lost 5 bases and 4 bases, there was a span of 12 bases. Germline V gene lookup returns CDR1 MNHEY and CDR2 SVGAGI. The CDR3 DNA reads as TGTGCCAGCAGTCTGCTAAGTGAAGGAAACACCATATATTTT. It is translated as CASSLLSEGNTIYF.

CDR3 region: CASSYSPNTGELFF. The CDR3 nucleotides read TGTGCCAGCAGTTATAGCCCGAACACCGGGGAGCTGTTTTTT. This sequence joins TRBV7-9 and TRBJ2-2, with D uncertain. CDR1 SEHNR and CDR2 FQNEAQ come from the germline V gene (reference sequence). The CDR3 sequence is 14 residues long. The V end lost 6 bases, the J end lost 0 bases, and 8 bases lay between the germline ends.

The J gene is TRBJ1-4, the V gene TRBV5-1, with 9 nucleotides matching TRBD1. Germline lookup yields CDR1 SGHRS and CDR2 YFSETQ. With 3 bases clipped from V and 6 bases from J, the junction kept 6 bases outside the gene matches. This CDR3 has 15 residues. The CDR3 DNA sequence: TGCGCCAGCAGCTCGGGACAGGGACCCCATGAAAAACTGTTTTTT. Translation gives CASSSGQGPHEKLFF.

A few counts support this clone. The chain recombines TRBV10-3 with TRBJ2-5; D uncertain. Deletions cut 2 bases from V and 7 bases from J, with 11 bases between. The CDR3 runs 13 residues. CDR1 is ENHRY, CDR2 SYGVKD, per germline. The CDR3: CAISEQSWGTQYF. The CDR3 DNA is TGTGCCATCAGTGAGCAAAGTTGGGGGACCCAGTACTTC.

The V and J genes are TRBV4-3 and TRBJ2-7; D is possibly TRBD2 (5 bases). The CDR3 totals 15 residues. Germline V gene data show CDR1 as LGHNA and CDR2 as YSLEER. V was cut by 0 bases and J by 1 base, with 10 bases left in between. This CDR3 reads CASSQDGEGSYEQYF. CDR3 in DNA: TGCGCCAGCAGCCAAGATGGAGAGGGTTCCTACGAGCAGTACTTC.

The chain employs TRBV6-2 or TRBV6-3 and TRBJ1-1; tentative D call: TRBD1 (5 bases). This CDR3 has 14 amino acids. Germline CDR1 and CDR2: MNHEY and SVGEGT. Trimming removed 2 bases from V and 0 bases from J, with 7 bases in between. This CDR3 reads CASSYGGMNTEAFF. CDR3 nucleotide sequence: TGTGCCAGCAGTTACGGGGGAATGAACACTGAAGCTTTCTTT.

This chain connects TRBV19 to TRBJ2-3, with TRBD2 matching 11 bases. Germline trimming cut 6 bases from V and 8 bases from J; bases unmatched to any gene: 7. CDR1 and CDR2 (germline): LNHDA, SQIVND (reference sequence). This CDR3 region has 14 residues. CDR3 region: CASSLSGGARTQYF. CDR3 nucleotides: TGTGCCAGTAGCCTTAGCGGGGGGGCCCGTACGCAGTATTTT.

The V and J genes are TRBV19 and TRBJ1-2, with D unclear. The V end lost 4 bases, the J end lost 3 bases, and 9 bases lay between the germline ends. Germline CDR1 and CDR2: LNHDA and SQIVND (reference sequence). This CDR3 contains 13 residues. The CDR3 coding sequence is TGTGCCAGTAGTAGCACAAGGGACTATGGCTACACCTTC. Its translation is CASSSTRDYGYTF.

This chain joins TRBV12-5 and TRBJ2-7; 9 nucleotides align to TRBD1. The trim removed 4 bases at V and 5 bases at J, leaving 12 bases unmatched. CDR1 LGHNT and CDR2 FRNRAP come from the germline V gene. This CDR3 has 16 residues. CDR3 region: CASGSQRGQGSNEQYF. The CDR3 coding sequence is TGTGCTAGTGGTTCGCAGCGGGGACAGGGTAGCAACGAGCAGTACTTC.

This sequence joins TRBV5-4 and TRBJ2-5, with D hard to call. Looked up from germline, CDR1 is SGHNT and CDR2 is YYREEE (reference sequence). The CDR3 sequence is 13 residues long. V lost 6 bases to trimming and J lost 1 base, with 10 bases between them. The CDR3 reads CASKTDFQETQYF. The CDR3, as DNA: TGTGCCAGCAAAACAGACTTCCAAGAGACCCAGTACTTC.

The CDR3 bases are TGCGCCAGCAGCTTGGGGGATGGGGGCCCCCAGCCCCAGCATTTT. Its protein is CASSLGDGGPQPQHF. The chain employs TRBV5-1 and TRBJ1-5; a possible D gene is TRBD1 (6 bases). The CDR3 loop spans 15 amino acids. Trimming shortened V by 0 bases and J by 7 bases, and 14 bases separated the two germline ends. The germline gives CDR1 SGHRS, CDR2 YFSETQ.

This clone has more than one count but fewer than ten. This chain connects TRBV20-1 to TRBJ2-7; D unclear. This CDR3 has 11 residues. V was pared by 3 bases and J by 2 bases, with 5 bases between. Looked up from germline, CDR1 is DFQATT and CDR2 is SNEGSKA (reference sequence). The CDR3 is CSARMPYEQYF. The CDR3 DNA follows: TGCAGTGCTAGGATGCCCTACGAGCAGTACTTC.

The chain employs TRBV28 and TRBJ2-7, with D unresolved. Germline CDR1 reads MDHEN; CDR2 reads SYDVKM. There are 17 residues in the CDR3. Trimming cost V 2 bases and J 3 bases, with 20 bases left between them. Written as DNA, the CDR3 is TGTGCCAGCAGTTTAAGGCGGTTGACAAGGCCAGGCTACGAGCAGTACTTC. Its protein product is CASSLRRLTRPGYEQYF.

The chain has TRBV11-2 and TRBJ2-7, with 13 bases identical to TRBD2. Trimming at V came to 5 bases and at J to 1 base, leaving 11 bases not matched to a gene. In germline, CDR1 is SGHAT, CDR2 FQNNGV. The CDR3 has 18 amino acids. The CDR3 loop is CASSRNPPGLAGSYEQYF. CDR3 nucleotide sequence: TGTGCCAGCAGCCGAAATCCTCCGGGACTAGCGGGATCCTACGAGCAGTACTTC. The variable domain in full, completed from reference TRBV11-2 and TRBJ2-7, reads EAGVAQSPRYKIIEKRQSVAFWCNPISGHATLYWYQQILGQGPKLLIQFQNNGVVDDSQLPKDRFSAERLKGVDSTLKIQPAKLEDSAVYLCASSRNPPGLAGSYEQYFGPGTRLTVT.

The chain is built from TRBV5-1 and TRBJ1-1; perhaps TRBD1 as D (6 bases). Looked up from germline, CDR1 is SGHRS and CDR2 is YFSETQ. Trimming left V 4 bases short and J 0 bases short, with 10 bases between. This CDR3 comprises 14 residues. CDR3 residues: CASSLDSLNTEAFF. CDR3 in DNA: TGCGCCAGCAGCCTGGACAGCTTGAACACTGAAGCTTTCTTT. Using reference TRBV5-1 and TRBJ1-1 for the parts outside the CDR3, the full variable domain is KAGVTQTPRYLIKTRGQQVTLSCSPISGHRSVSWYQQTPGQGLQFLFEYFSETQRNKGNFPGRFSGRQFSNSRSEMNVSTLELGDSALYLCASSLDSLNTEAFFGQGTRLTVV.

The V gene is TRBV7-2, the J gene TRBJ2-1; D is ambiguous. V gave up 0 bases and J gave up 9 bases, with 9 bases separating them. The CDR3 is made up of 13 amino acids. CDR1 is SGHTA and CDR2 is FQGNSA in the germline V gene. The CDR3, as DNA: TGTGCCAGCAGCTTAGCGAGAGAGAGTGAGCAGTTCTTC. It specifies CASSLARESEQFF.

J is TRBJ2-3 and V is TRBV3-1 (or the pseudogene TRBV3-2), with 8 bases matching TRBD2. The V gene end was trimmed by 3 bases and the J gene end by 1 base; junction bases not matched to a gene: 12. Germline V lookup: CDR1 LGHDT, CDR2 YNNKEL (reference sequence). The CDR3 runs 18 residues. This chain's CDR3 is CASSQPKGTGRGTDTQYF. The CDR3, as DNA: TGTGCCAGCAGCCAGCCGAAGGGTACCGGGAGGGGCACAGATACGCAGTATTTT.

V usage is TRBV19 and J usage is TRBJ2-7; D possibly uses TRBD1 or TRBD2 (5 bases each). This CDR3 contains 14 residues. Between the trimmed V and J ends, which lost 5 bases and 2 bases, there was a span of 13 bases. Germline CDR1 reads LNHDA; CDR2 reads SQIVND (reference sequence). CDR3 in amino acids: CASSQQGSAYEQYF. As DNA, the CDR3 is TGTGCCAGTAGTCAGCAGGGTAGCGCCTACGAGCAGTACTTC.

The chain links TRBV11-2 to TRBJ1-1; 10 nucleotides agree with TRBD1. V dropped 10 bases and J dropped 5; count of bases not matched to a gene: 7. The CDR3 has 13 amino acids. Germline V CDR1 and CDR2: SGHAT, FQNNGV. CDR3 bases: TGTGCCACCCGACAGGGGGCGGGAACTGAAGCTTTCTTT. Protein product: CATRQGAGTEAFF.

This clone was observed many times. This chain connects TRBV5-6 to TRBJ2-7, with 15 bases identical to TRBD2. This CDR3 comprises 17 residues. The germline gives CDR1 SGHDT, CDR2 YYEEEE. The ends lost 4 bases at V and 3 bases at J; junction bases unmatched: 8. The CDR3 coding sequence is TGTGCCAGCAGCCCTCGGACTAGCGGGAGGGGTCTCTACGAGCAGTACTTC. Translation gives CASSPRTSGRGLYEQYF.

CDR3 DNA: TGTGCCAGTAGAGGTGGAGGGGCCAACGTCCTGACTTTC. Translated: CASRGGGANVLTF. The rearrangement uses TRBV19 and TRBJ2-6; no reliable D call. The CDR3 length is 13 residues. V lost 6 bases, J lost 4 bases, and 7 bases lay in between. CDR1 is LNHDA, CDR2 SQIVND, per germline (reference sequence).